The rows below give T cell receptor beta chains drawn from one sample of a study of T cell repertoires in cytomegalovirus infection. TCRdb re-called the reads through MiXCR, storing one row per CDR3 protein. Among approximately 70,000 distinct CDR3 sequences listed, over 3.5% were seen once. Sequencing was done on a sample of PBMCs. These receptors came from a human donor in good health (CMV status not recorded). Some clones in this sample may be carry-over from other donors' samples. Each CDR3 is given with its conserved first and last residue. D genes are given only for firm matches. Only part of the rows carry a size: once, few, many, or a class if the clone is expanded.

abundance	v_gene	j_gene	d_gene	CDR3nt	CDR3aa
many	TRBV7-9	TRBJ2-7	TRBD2	TGTGCCAGCAGTATCGCGGGAGGCTACGAGCAGTACTTC	CASSIAGGYEQYF
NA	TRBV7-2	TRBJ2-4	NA	TGTGCCAGCAGCCTCGGGAACACCAAAAACATTCAGTACTTC	CASSLGNTKNIQYF
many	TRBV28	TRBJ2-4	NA	TGTGCCAGCAGCCCCCTAACAGGTTTCCAAAACATTCAGTACTTC	CASSPLTGFQNIQYF
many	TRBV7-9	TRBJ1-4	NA	TGTGCCAGCAGCCCTAGGACCACAGAAAAACTGTTTTTT	CASSPRTTEKLFF
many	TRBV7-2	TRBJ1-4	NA	TGTGCCAGCAGCTTAACCCCGTGGTTAGAAAAACTGTTTTTT	CASSLTPWLEKLFF
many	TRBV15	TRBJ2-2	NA	TGTGCCACCAGCAGAGATCGTAGGGCCAACACCGGGGAGCTGTTTTTT	CATSRDRRANTGELFF
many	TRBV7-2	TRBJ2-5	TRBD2	TGTGCCAGCAGCTTAGCTGGCGGGAGGGGATGGGAGACCCAGTACTTC	CASSLAGGRGWETQYF
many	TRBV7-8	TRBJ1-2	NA	TGTGCCAGCAGCTCCGGACCGACTGGCTACACCTTC	CASSSGPTGYTF
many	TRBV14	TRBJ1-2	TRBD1	TGTGCCAGCAGCCAGATGACAGGGTTGGGCTATGGCTACACCTTC	CASSQMTGLGYGYTF
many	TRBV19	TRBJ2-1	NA	TGTGCCAGTAGTCCACGAGGAGGGGCCCTCTACAATGAGCAGTTCTTC	CASSPRGGALYNEQFF
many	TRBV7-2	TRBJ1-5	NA	TGTGCCAGCAGCTTAGCGGGCGTATATAGCAATCAGCCCCAGCATTTT	CASSLAGVYSNQPQHF
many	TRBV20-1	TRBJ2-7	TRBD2	TGCAGTGCTAGGGACACACCCGGGACTAGCAGATACGAGCAGTACTTC	CSARDTPGTSRYEQYF
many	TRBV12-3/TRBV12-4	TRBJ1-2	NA	TGTGCCAGCAGTACGTGGGGGCGTGACTATGGCTACACCTTC	CASSTWGRDYGYTF
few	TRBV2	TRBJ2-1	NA	TGTGCCAGCAGTCCTCATAGCGGCTCCTACAATGAGCAGTTCTTC	CASSPHSGSYNEQFF
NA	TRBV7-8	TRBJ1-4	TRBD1	TGTGCCAGCAGCTACGGGGGACAGAATGAAAAACTGTTTTTT	CASSYGGQNEKLFF
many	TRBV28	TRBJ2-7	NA	TGTGCCAGCAGTCCCCCTCGCGGCCAACCCTACGAGCAGTACTTC	CASSPPRGQPYEQYF
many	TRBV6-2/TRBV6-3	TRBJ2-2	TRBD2	TGTGCCAGCAGCATACGAGGACTAGCGGGAGTTCGCACCGGGGAGCTGTTTTTT	CASSIRGLAGVRTGELFF
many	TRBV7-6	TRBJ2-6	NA	TGTGCCAGCAGCTTTCGACAGTTATACTCTGGGGCCAACGTCCTGACTTTC	CASSFRQLYSGANVLTF
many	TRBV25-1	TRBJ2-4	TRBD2	TGTGCCAGCAGTACAAGCGGGGCAGGGACCAAAAACATTCAGTACTTC	CASSTSGAGTKNIQYF
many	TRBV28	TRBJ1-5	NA	TGTGCCAGCAGTTTACCCGGGGGGCATCAGCCCCAGCATTTT	CASSLPGGHQPQHF
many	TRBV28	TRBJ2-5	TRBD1	TGTGCCAGCAGAACCCCGGGACAGGGGGCGAAGACCCAGTACTTC	CASRTPGQGAKTQYF
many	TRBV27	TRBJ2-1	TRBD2	TGTGCCAGCAGAACTAGCGGGCTACGGTATGAGCAGTTCTTC	CASRTSGLRYEQFF
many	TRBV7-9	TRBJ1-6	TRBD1	TGTGCCAGCAGCCCGCCGGACAGGGGTAGTTCACCCCTCCACTTT	CASSPPDRGSSPLHF
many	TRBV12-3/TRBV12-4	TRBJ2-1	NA	TGTGCCAGCCAGGAGGGAAACTCCTACAATGAGCAGTTCTTC	CASQEGNSYNEQFF
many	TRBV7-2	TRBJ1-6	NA	TGTGCCAGCAGCTTAGATCACGGGCGGCCACCCCTCCACTTT	CASSLDHGRPPLHF
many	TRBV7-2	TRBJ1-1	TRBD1	TGTGCCAGCAGCTTAAGCACAGGGGAATCGGCTGAAGCTTTCTTT	CASSLSTGESAEAFF
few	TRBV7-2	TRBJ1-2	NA	TGTGCCAGCAGACCCGGGACGGAGAACTATGGCTACACCTTC	CASRPGTENYGYTF
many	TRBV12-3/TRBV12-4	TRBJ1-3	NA	TGTGCCAGCAGCCCCCCGGGGGAGTCTGGAAACACCATATATTTT	CASSPPGESGNTIYF
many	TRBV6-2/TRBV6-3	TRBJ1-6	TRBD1	TGTGCCAGCAAAAGCAAACAGGGGAGCTTTTCACCCCTCCACTTT	CASKSKQGSFSPLHF
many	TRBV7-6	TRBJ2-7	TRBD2	TGTGCCTTATCGGACGCGGGAGAATCCTACGAGCAGTACTTC	CALSDAGESYEQYF